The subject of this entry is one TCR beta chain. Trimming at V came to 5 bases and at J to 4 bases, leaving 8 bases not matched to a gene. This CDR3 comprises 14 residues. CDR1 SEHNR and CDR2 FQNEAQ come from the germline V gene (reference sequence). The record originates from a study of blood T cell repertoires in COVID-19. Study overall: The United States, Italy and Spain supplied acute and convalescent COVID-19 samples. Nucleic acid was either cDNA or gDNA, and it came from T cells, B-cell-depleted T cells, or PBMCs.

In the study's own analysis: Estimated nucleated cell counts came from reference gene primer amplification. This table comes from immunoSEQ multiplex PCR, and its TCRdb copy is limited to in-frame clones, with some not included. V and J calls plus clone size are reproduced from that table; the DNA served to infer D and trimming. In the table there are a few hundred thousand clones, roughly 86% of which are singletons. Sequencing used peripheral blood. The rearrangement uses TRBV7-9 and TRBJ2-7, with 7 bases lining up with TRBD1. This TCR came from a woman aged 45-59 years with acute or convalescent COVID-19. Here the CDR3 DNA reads TGTGCCAGCAGCCTAAGACAGGGCAGGTACGAGCAGTACTTC. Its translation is CASSLRQGRYEQYF.